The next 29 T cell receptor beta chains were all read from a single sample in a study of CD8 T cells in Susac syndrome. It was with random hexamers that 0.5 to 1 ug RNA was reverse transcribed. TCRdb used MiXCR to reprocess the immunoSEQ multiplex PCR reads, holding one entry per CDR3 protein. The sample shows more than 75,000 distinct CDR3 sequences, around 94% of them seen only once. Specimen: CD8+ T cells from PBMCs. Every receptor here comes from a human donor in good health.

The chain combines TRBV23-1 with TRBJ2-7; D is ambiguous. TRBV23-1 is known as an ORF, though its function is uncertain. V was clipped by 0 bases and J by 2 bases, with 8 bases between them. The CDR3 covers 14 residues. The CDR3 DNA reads TGCGCCAGCAGTCAATCGTACCGGCCCTACGAGCAGTACTTC. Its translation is CASSQSYRPYEQYF.

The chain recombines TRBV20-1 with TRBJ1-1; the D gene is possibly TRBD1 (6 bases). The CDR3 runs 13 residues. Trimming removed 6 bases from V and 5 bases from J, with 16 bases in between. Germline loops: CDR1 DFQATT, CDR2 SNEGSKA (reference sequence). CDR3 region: CSARVGGATEAFF. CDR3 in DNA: TGCAGTGCCCGCGTAGGGGGGGCTACTGAAGCTTTCTTT.

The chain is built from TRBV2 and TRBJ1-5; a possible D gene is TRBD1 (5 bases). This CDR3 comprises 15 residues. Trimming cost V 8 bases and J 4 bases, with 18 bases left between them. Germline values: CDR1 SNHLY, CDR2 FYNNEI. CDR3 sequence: CASASPGRVNQPQHF. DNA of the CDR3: TGTGCCAGCGCAAGCCCGGGACGCGTAAATCAGCCCCAGCATTTT.

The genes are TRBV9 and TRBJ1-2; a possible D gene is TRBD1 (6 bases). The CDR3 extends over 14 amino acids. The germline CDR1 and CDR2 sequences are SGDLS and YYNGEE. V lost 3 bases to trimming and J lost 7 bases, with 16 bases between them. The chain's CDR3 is CASSELRDISGYTF. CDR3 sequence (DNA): TGTGCCAGCAGCGAGCTCCGGGACATCTCTGGCTACACCTTC.

In DNA form, the CDR3 reads TGTGCCAGCAGTTCGAGGGGGGATGGCAATCAGCCCCAGCATTTT. Translating gives CASSSRGDGNQPQHF. This sequence joins TRBV27 and TRBJ1-5, with D possibly TRBD1 on 6 matching bases. Germline V gives CDR1 MNHEY, CDR2 SMNVEV (reference sequence). V lost 4 bases to trimming and J lost 2 bases, with 12 bases between them. The CDR3 consists of 15 residues.

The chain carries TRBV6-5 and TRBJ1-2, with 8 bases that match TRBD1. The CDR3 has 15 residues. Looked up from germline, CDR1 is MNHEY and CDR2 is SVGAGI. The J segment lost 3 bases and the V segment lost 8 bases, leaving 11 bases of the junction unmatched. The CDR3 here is CASGWAGGADYGYTF. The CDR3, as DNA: TGTGCCAGCGGATGGGCAGGGGGCGCGGACTATGGCTACACCTTC.

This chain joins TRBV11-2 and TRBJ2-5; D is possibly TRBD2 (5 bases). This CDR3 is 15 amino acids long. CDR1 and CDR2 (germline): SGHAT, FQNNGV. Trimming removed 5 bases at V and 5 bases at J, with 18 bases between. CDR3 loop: CASSTGLAEGETQYF. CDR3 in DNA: TGTGCCAGCAGCACCGGACTCGCCGAAGGGGAGACCCAGTACTTC.

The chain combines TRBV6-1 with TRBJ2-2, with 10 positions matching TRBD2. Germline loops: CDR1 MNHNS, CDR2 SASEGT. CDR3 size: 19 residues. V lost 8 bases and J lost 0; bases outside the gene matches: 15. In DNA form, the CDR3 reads TGTGCCAGCGGGCTAGCGGGAGCCCCAGACGGCGCGAACACCGGGGAGCTGTTTTTT. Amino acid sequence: CASGLAGAPDGANTGELFF.

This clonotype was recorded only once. The CDR3 DNA follows: TGTGCCAGCAGCGTACTGAGACAGGGGGACGGTACGCAGTATTTT. Protein product: CASSVLRQGDGTQYF. The genes are TRBV9 and TRBJ2-3, with 9 bases that match TRBD1. Germline V gives CDR1 SGDLS, CDR2 YYNGEE. This CDR3 has 15 amino acids. The junction had 8 bases not matched to a gene; V was cut back by 1 base and J by 8 bases.

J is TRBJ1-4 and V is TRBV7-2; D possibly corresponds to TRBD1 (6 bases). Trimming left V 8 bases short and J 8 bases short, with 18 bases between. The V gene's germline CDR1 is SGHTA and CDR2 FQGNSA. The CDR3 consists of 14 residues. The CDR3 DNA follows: TGTGCCAGCGACCCGACAGGTGGTTACGAAAAACTGTTTTTT. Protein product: CASDPTGGYEKLFF.

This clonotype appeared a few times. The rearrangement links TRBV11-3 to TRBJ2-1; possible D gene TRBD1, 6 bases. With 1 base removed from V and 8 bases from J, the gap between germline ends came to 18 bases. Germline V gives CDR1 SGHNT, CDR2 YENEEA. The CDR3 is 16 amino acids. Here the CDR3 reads CASSLGFTGEGDEQFF. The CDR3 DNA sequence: TGTGCCAGCAGCTTAGGATTTACGGGCGAGGGGGATGAGCAGTTCTTC. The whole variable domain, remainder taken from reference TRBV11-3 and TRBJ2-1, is EAGVVQSPRYKIIEKKQPVAFWCNPISGHNTLYWYLQNLGQGPELLIRYENEEAVDDSQLPKDRFSAERLKGVDSTLKIQPAELGDSAVYLCASSLGFTGEGDEQFFGPGTRLTVL.

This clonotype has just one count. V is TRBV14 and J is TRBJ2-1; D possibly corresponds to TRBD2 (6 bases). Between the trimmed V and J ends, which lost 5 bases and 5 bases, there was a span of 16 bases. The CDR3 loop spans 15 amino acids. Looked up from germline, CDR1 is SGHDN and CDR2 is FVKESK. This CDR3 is CASSSPRGSDNEQFF. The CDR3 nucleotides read TGTGCCAGCAGCTCCCCCCGGGGGTCGGACAATGAGCAGTTCTTC.

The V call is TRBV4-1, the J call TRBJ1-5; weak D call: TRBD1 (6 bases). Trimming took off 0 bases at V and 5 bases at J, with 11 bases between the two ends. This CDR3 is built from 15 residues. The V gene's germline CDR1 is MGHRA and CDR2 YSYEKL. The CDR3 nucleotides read TGCGCCAGCAGCCAAGAAAAGGGGGTTTATCAGCCCCAGCATTTT. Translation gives CASSQEKGVYQPQHF.

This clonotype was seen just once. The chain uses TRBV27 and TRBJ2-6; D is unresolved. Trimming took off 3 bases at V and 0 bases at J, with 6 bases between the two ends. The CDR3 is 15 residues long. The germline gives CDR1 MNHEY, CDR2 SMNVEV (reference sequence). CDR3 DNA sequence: TGTGCCAGCAGTTTGTGGGCCTCTGGGGCCAACGTCCTGACTTTC. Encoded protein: CASSLWASGANVLTF.

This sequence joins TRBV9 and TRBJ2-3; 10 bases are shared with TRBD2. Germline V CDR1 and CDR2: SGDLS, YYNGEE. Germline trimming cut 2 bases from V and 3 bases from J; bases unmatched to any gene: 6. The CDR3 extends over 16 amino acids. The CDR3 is CASSVLAGAGTDTQYF. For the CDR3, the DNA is TGTGCCAGCAGCGTTCTAGCGGGGGCGGGGACAGATACGCAGTATTTT.

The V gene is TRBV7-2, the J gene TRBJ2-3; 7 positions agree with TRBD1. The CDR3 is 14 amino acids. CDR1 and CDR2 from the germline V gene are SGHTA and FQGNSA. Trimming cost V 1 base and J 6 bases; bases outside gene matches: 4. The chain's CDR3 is CASSLVGGPDTQYF. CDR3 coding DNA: TGTGCCAGCAGCTTAGTAGGGGGCCCCGATACGCAGTATTTT.

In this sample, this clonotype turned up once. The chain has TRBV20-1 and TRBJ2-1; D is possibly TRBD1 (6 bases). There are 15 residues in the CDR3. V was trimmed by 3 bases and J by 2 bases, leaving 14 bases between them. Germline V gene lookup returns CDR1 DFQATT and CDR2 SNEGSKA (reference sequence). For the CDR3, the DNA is TGCAGTGCTAGCCCGAGGGGGTCTACCTACAATGAGCAGTTCTTC. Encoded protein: CSASPRGSTYNEQFF.

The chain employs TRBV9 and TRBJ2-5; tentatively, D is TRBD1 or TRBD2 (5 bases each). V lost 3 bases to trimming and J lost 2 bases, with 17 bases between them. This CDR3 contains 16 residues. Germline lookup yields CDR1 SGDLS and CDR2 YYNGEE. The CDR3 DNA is TGTGCCAGCAGCGGGGGGACCACGGGGCGGCAAGAGACCCAGTACTTC. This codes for CASSGGTTGRQETQYF.

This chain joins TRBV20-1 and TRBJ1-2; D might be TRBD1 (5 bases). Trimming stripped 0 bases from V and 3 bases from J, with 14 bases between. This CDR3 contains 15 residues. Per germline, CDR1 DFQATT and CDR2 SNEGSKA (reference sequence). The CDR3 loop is CSARDPPGMDYGYTF. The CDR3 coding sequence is TGCAGTGCTAGAGATCCGCCAGGGATGGACTATGGCTACACCTTC.

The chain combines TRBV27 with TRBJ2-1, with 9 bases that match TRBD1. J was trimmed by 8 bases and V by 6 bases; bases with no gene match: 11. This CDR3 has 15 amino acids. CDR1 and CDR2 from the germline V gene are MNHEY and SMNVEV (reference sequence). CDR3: CASRLGQGIMYEQFF. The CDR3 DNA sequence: TGTGCCAGCAGATTGGGACAGGGAATTATGTATGAGCAGTTCTTC.

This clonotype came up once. This chain's CDR3 is CASSANRAASSGANVLTF. In DNA form, the CDR3 reads TGTGCCAGCAGCGCGAACAGGGCCGCAAGCTCTGGGGCCAACGTCCTGACTTTC. V and J are TRBV9 and TRBJ2-6; a weak D match, TRBD1 (6 bases). Germline CDR1 is SGDLS and CDR2 is YYNGEE. There are 18 residues in the CDR3. Trimming took off 3 bases at V and 0 bases at J, with 16 bases between the two ends.

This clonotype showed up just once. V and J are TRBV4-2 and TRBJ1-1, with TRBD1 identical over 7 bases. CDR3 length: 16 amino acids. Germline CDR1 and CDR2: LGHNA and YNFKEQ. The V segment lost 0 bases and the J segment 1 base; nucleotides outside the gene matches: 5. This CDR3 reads CASSQDLGGGNTEAFF. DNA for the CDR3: TGTGCCAGCAGCCAAGACTTAGGGGGCGGGAACACTGAAGCTTTCTTT.

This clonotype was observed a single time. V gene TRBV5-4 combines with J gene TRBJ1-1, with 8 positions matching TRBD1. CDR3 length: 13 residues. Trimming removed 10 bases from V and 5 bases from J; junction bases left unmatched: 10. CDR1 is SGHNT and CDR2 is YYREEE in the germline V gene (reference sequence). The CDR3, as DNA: TGTGCCGGACAGACAGGGGTTAGTACTGAAGCTTTCTTT. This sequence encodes CAGQTGVSTEAFF.

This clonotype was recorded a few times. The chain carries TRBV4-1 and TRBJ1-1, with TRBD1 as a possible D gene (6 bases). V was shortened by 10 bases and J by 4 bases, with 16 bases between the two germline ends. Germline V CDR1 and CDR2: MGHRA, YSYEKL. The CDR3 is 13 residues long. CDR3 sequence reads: CATRTEPSTEAFF. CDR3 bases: TGCGCCACCAGGACAGAGCCCTCCACTGAAGCTTTCTTT.

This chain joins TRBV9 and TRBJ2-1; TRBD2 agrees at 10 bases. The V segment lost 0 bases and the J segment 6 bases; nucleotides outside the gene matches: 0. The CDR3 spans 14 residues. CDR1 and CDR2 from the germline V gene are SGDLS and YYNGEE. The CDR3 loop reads CASSVASGSNEQFF. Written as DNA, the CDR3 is TGTGCCAGCAGCGTAGCTAGCGGGAGCAATGAGCAGTTCTTC.

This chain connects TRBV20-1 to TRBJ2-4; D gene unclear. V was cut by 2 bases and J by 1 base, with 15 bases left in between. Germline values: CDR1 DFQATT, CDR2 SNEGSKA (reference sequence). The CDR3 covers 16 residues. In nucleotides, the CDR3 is TGCAGTGCTAGATCGCCGGTACAGTTCGCCAAAAACATTCAGTACTTC. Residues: CSARSPVQFAKNIQYF.

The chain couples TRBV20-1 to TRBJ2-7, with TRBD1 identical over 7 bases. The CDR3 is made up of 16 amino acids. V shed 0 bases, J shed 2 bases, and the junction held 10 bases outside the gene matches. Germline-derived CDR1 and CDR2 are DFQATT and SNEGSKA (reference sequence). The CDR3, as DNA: TGCAGTGCTAGAGATCGAGGACAGGCCGATACCTACGAGCAGTACGTC. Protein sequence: CSARDRGQADTYEQYV.

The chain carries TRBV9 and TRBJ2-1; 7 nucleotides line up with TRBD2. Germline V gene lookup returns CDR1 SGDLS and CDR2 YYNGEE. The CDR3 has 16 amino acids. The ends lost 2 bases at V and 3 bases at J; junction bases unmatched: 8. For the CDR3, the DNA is TGTGCCAGCAGCGTTGGGGAGCGGGACCGCTACAATGAGCAGTTCTTC. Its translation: CASSVGERDRYNEQFF.

The CDR3 region is CSASGTSAPEQFF. In DNA, the CDR3 is TGCAGTGCTTCCGGGACTAGCGCCCCTGAGCAGTTCTTC. The gene calls are TRBV20-1 and TRBJ2-1; 10 nucleotides match TRBD2. The CDR3 has 13 amino acids. J lost 9 bases, V lost 5 bases, and 7 bases had no gene match. From germline, CDR1 is DFQATT and CDR2 SNEGSKA (reference sequence).